This entry lists 13 T cell receptor beta chains sequenced from one sample in a study of shared clonotypes between healthy human individuals. Produced via immunoSEQ multiplex PCR; TCRdb's table is partial and in-frame only. The sample shows approximately 620,000 clones, around 97% of them seen only once. Sequencing input: naive CD4+ T cells sorted from blood. Noted subset: CD45RA+ positively selected. The receptor set was obtained from a woman in her twenties or thirties in good health.

This chain uses TRBV2 with TRBJ2-5; 7 bases agree with TRBD2. The CDR3 loop spans 14 amino acids. Per the germline V gene, CDR1 is SNHLY and CDR2 is FYNNEI. Trimming removed 6 bases from V and 3 bases from J; junction bases left unmatched: 7. The CDR3 region has the DNA TGTGCCAGCAGGCTAGCGGCTTTAAAAGAGACCCAGTACTTC. Translation: CASRLAALKETQYF. Looking up the rest from reference TRBV2 and TRBJ2-5 gives the full variable domain: EPEVTQTPSHQVTQMGQEVILRCVPISNHLYFYWYRQILGQKVEFLVSFYNNEISEKSEIFDDQFSVERPDGSNFTLKIRSTKLEDSAMYFCASRLAALKETQYFGPGTRLLVL.

The chain employs TRBV7-3 and TRBJ1-2, with 8 nucleotides matching TRBD1. The CDR3 has 16 amino acids. V lost 1 base and J lost 7; bases outside the gene matches: 11. The germline gives CDR1 SGHTA, CDR2 FQGTGA. The CDR3 nucleotides read TGTGCCAGCAGCTTAAGATCGGACAGGGTGAAGGTTGGCTACACCTTC. Translating it yields CASSLRSDRVKVGYTF.

The chain recombines TRBV11-2 with TRBJ2-7; TRBD1 might be the D (5 bases). Trimming left V 5 bases short and J 3 bases short, with 14 bases between. Germline V gives CDR1 SGHAT, CDR2 FQNNGV. The CDR3 has 14 residues. This CDR3 is CASSGRGSDYEQYF. CDR3 nucleotides: TGTGCCAGCAGCGGAAGGGGAAGTGACTACGAGCAGTACTTC.

The chain employs TRBV28 and TRBJ1-5, with unresolved D. Germline assignment: CDR1 MDHEN and CDR2 SYDVKM. V lost 10 bases and J lost 4, with 8 bases in between. The length of the CDR3 is 11 residues. The DNA for the CDR3 is TGTGCCACCAAAGGGAATCAGCCCCAGCATTTT. This gives the protein CATKGNQPQHF.

The genes are TRBV5-1 and TRBJ1-2; TRBD1 matches at 8 bases. The germline gives CDR1 SGHRS, CDR2 YFSETQ. The J segment lost 2 bases and the V segment lost 4 bases, leaving 4 bases of the junction unmatched. The CDR3 spans 14 residues. The CDR3 reads CASSPGDRNYGYTF. CDR3 DNA: TGCGCCAGCAGCCCGGGGGACAGGAACTATGGCTACACCTTC.

The CDR3 coding sequence is TGTGCCAGCAGCTATACAGGGTTGGACACTGAAGCTTTCTTT. It encodes CASSYTGLDTEAFF. The rearrangement uses TRBV7-9 and TRBJ1-1, with D perhaps TRBD1 (6 bases). From germline, CDR1 is SEHNR and CDR2 FQNEAQ (reference sequence). V was clipped by 4 bases and J by 3 bases, with 12 bases between them. The CDR3 spans 14 residues. Complete variable domain (other parts from reference TRBV7-9 and TRBJ1-1): DTGVSQNPRHKITKRGQNVTFRCDPISEHNRLYWYRQTLGQGPEFLTYFQNEAQLEKSRLLSDRFSAERPKGSFSTLEIQRTEQGDSAMYLCASSYTGLDTEAFFGQGTRLTVV.

This chain joins TRBV7-3 and TRBJ1-5; D call uncertain. Germline V gene sequence: CDR1 SGHTA, CDR2 FQGTGA. Deletions cut 3 bases from V and 4 bases from J, with 7 bases between. The CDR3 length is 13 residues. The DNA for the CDR3 is TGTGCCAGCAGCTTTTCACCAAATCAGCCCCAGCATTTT. Residues: CASSFSPNQPQHF.

CDR3 sequence (DNA): TGTGCCAGCAGCTCCGGTGAGGACGAGCAGTACTTC. It codes for CASSSGEDEQYF. The chain couples TRBV5-6 to TRBJ2-5; D not resolved. The J call is in doubt because the DNA end fits TRBJ2-7 better. The CDR3 is 12 residues long. Germline V CDR1 and CDR2: SGHDT, YYEEEE.

The chain is built from TRBV27 and TRBJ1-5; D possibly corresponds to TRBD1 (5 bases). Germline CDR1 reads MNHEY; CDR2 reads SMNVEV (reference sequence). Deletions cut 0 bases from V and 7 bases from J, with 13 bases between. The CDR3 loop spans 15 amino acids. This CDR3 reads CASSLSPTVGQPQHF. For the CDR3, the DNA is TGTGCCAGCAGTTTATCCCCGACAGTTGGGCAGCCCCAGCATTTT.

The chain uses TRBV4-1 and TRBJ2-7; 9 bases map to TRBD1. Germline lookup yields CDR1 MGHRA and CDR2 YSYEKL. V trimming: 1 base; J trimming: 7 bases; junction bases outside the gene matches: 8. The CDR3 runs to 15 residues. For the CDR3, the DNA is TGCGCCAGCAGCCAAGCGGGTGGGACAGGGAGAGAGCAGTACTTC. The encoded protein is CASSQAGGTGREQYF.

The gene calls are TRBV18 and TRBJ1-2; 7 nucleotides align to TRBD1. V shed 6 bases and J 8 bases; nucleotides not matched to a gene: 6. CDR3 size: 12 residues. Per germline, CDR1 KGHSH and CDR2 LQKENI. CDR3 protein: CASSLDRVGYTF. As DNA, the CDR3 is TGTGCCAGCTCCCTAGACAGGGTCGGCTACACCTTC. Full variable domain (rest looked up from reference TRBV18 and TRBJ1-2): NAGVMQNPRHLVRRRGQEARLRCSPMKGHSHVYWYRQLPEEGLKFMVYLQKENIIDESGMPKERFSAEFPKEGPSILRIQQVVRGDSAAYFCASSLDRVGYTFGSGTRLTVV.

A remark on this clone: The sample carries other DNA sequences with the same CDR3. The V gene is TRBV7-9, the J gene TRBJ1-5; D not resolved. This CDR3 region has 14 residues. Germline CDR1 is SEHNR and CDR2 is FQNEAQ (reference sequence). V lost 2 bases and J lost 1, with 6 bases in between. The CDR3 loop is CASSLSDSNQPQHF. The CDR3 DNA reads TGTGCCAGCAGCTTATCAGACAGCAATCAGCCCCAGCATTTT.

The chain combines TRBV5-1 with TRBJ2-2, with a weak D call TRBD1 (6 bases). V shed 4 bases and J shed 3 bases, with 10 bases lying between them. Germline CDR1 SGHRS, CDR2 YFSETQ. This CDR3 is 14 amino acids long. In DNA form, the CDR3 reads TGCGCCAGCAGCACAGGGTCTGACACCGGGGAGCTGTTTTTT. Translation gives CASSTGSDTGELFF.